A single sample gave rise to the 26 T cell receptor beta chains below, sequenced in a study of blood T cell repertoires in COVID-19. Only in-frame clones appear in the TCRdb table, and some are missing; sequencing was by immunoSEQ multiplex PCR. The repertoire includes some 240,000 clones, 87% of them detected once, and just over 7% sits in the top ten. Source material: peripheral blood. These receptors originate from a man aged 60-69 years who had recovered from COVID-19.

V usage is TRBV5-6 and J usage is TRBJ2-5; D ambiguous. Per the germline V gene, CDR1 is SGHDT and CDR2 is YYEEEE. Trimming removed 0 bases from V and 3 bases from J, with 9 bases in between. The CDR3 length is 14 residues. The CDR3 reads CASSLATVEETQYF. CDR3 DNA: TGTGCCAGCAGCTTGGCCACAGTTGAAGAGACCCAGTACTTC.

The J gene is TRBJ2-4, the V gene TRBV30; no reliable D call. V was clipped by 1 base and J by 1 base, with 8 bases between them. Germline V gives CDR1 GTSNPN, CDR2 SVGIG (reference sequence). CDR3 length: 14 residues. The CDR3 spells CAWSAESAKNIQYF. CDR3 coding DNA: TGTGCCTGGAGTGCTGAGAGTGCCAAAAACATTCAGTACTTC.

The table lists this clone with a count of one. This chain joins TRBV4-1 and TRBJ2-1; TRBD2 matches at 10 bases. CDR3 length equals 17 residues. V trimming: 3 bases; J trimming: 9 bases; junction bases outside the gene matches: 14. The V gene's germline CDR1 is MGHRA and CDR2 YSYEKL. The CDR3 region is CASSQIAGGPGTVEQFF. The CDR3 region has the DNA TGCGCCAGCAGCCAGATAGCGGGGGGCCCCGGTACCGTTGAGCAGTTCTTC.

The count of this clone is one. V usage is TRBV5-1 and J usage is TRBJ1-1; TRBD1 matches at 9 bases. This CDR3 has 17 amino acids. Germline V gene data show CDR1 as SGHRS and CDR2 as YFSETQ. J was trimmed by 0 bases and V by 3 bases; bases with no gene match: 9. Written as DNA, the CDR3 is TGCGCCAGCAGCTACACCGGGACAGGGTTCATGAACACTGAAGCTTTCTTT. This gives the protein CASSYTGTGFMNTEAFF.

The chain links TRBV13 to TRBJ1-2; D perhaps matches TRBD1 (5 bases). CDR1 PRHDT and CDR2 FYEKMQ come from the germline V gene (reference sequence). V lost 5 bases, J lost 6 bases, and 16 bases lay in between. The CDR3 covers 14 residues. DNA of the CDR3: TGTGCCAGCAGCCATGGGACTTCCACCCATGGCTACACCTTC. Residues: CASSHGTSTHGYTF.

The CDR3 DNA follows: TGTGCCAGCAGGGGCGTGGGGACTGTGAACACCGGGGAGCTGTTTTTT. Translation gives CASRGVGTVNTGELFF. The chain joins TRBV2 to TRBJ2-2, with D possibly being TRBD2 (6 bases). The CDR3 covers 16 residues. Trimming left V 6 bases short and J 1 base short, with 15 bases between. Germline CDR1 is SNHLY and CDR2 is FYNNEI.

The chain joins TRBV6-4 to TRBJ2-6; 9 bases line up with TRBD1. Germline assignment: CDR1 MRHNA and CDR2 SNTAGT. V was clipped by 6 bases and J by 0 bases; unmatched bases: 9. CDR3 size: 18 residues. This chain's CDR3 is CASSKRTGDPSGANVLTF. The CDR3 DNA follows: TGTGCCAGCAGCAAGAGGACAGGGGACCCCTCTGGGGCCAACGTCCTGACTTTC.

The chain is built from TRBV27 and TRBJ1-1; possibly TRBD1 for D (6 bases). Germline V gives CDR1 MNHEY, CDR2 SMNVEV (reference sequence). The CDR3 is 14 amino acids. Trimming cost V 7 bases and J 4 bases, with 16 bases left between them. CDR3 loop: CASTPRGGGTEAFF. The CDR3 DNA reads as TGTGCCAGCACCCCCCGGGGGGGCGGCACTGAAGCTTTCTTT.

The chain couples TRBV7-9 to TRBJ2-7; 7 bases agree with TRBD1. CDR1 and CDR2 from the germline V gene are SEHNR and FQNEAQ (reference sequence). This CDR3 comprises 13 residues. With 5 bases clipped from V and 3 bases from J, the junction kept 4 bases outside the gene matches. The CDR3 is CASSLGDSYEQYF. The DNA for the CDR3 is TGTGCCAGCAGCCTAGGGGACAGCTACGAGCAGTACTTC.

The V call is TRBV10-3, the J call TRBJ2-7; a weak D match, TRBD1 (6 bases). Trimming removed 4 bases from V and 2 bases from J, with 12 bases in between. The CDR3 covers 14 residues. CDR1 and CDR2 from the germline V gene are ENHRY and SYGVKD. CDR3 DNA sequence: TGTGCCATCAGTGTTTCCAGGGGAACCTACGAGCAGTACTTC. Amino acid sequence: CAISVSRGTYEQYF.

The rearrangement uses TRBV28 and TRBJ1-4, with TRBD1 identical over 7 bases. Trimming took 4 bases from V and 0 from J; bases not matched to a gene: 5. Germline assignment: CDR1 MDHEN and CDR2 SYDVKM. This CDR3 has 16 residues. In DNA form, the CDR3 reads TGTGCCAGCAGTTCCCATACAGGGGCAACTAATGAAAAACTGTTTTTT. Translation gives CASSSHTGATNEKLFF.

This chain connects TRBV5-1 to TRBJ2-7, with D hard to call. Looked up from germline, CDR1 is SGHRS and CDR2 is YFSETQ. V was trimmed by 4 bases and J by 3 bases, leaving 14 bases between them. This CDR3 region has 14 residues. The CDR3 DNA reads TGCGCCAGCAGCCCCGGGTTGGGTAGCTACGAGCAGTACTTC. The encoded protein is CASSPGLGSYEQYF.

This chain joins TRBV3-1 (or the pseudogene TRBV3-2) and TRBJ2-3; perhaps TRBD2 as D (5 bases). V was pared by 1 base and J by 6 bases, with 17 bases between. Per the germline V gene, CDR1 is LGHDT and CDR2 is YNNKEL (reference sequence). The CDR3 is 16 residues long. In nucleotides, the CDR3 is TGTGCCAGCAGCCAAGGGACGGGGTTGGTCTACGATACGCAGTATTTT. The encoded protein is CASSQGTGLVYDTQYF.

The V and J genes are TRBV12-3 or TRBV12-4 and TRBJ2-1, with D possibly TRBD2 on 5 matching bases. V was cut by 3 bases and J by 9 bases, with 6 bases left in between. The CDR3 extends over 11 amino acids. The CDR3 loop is CASSLGSEQFF. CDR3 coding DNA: TGTGCCAGCAGTTTGGGGAGTGAGCAGTTCTTC.

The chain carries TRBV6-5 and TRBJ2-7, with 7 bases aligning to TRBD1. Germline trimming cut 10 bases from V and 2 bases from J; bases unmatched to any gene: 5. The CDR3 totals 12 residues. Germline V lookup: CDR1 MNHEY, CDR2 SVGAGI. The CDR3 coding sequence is TGTGCCATCTTCGGGACAGCCTACGAGCAGTACGTC. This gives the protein CAIFGTAYEQYV.

CDR3 sequence: CASRSSYGQQEAYGYTF. DNA for the CDR3: TGTGCTAGTAGGAGCAGTTACGGACAGCAGGAGGCCTATGGCTACACCTTC. The genes are TRBV12-5 and TRBJ1-2, with D possibly TRBD1 on 6 matching bases. Looked up from germline, CDR1 is LGHNT and CDR2 is FRNRAP. This CDR3 region has 17 residues. V lost 8 bases to trimming and J lost 4 bases, with 26 bases between them. Filled out from reference TRBV12-5 and TRBJ1-2, the complete variable domain reads DARVTQTPRHKVTEMGQEVTMRCQPILGHNTVFWYRQTMMQGLELLAYFRNRAPLDDSGMPKDRFSAEMPDATLATLKIQPSEPRDSAVYFCASRSSYGQQEAYGYTFGSGTRLTVV.

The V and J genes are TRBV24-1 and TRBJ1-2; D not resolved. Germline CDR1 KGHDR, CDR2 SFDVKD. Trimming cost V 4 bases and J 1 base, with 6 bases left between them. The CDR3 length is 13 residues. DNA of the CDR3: TGTGCCACCAGTGACCCCCGTAACTATGGCTACACCTTC. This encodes CATSDPRNYGYTF.

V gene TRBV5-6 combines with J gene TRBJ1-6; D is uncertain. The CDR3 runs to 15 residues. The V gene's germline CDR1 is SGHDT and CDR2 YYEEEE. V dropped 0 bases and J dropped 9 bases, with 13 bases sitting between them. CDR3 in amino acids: CASSLGGYRGSPLHF. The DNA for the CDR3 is TGTGCCAGCAGCTTGGGAGGGTATCGTGGTTCACCCCTCCACTTT.

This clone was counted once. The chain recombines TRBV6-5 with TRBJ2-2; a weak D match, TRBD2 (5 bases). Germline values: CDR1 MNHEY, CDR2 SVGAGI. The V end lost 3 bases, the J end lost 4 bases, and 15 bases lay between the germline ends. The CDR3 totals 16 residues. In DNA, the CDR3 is TGTGCCAGCAGTTATCAAAGCGGCAGAACCACCGGGGAGCTGTTTTTT. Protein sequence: CASSYQSGRTTGELFF.

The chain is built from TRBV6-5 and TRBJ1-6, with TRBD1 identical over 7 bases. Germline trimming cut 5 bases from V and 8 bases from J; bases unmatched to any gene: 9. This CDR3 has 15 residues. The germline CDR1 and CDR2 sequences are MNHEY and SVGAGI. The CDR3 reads CASSRQGEDDSPLHF. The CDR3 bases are TGTGCCAGCAGTCGACAGGGTGAAGACGATTCACCCCTCCACTTT.

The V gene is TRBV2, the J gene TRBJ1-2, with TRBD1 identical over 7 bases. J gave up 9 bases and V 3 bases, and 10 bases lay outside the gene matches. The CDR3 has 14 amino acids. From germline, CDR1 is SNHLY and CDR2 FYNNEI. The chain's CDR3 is CASSDRQGLGRYTF. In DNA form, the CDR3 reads TGTGCCAGCAGTGATAGACAGGGCCTGGGTCGCTACACCTTC. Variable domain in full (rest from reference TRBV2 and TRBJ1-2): EPEVTQTPSHQVTQMGQEVILRCVPISNHLYFYWYRQILGQKVEFLVSFYNNEISEKSEIFDDQFSVERPDGSNFTLKIRSTKLEDSAMYFCASSDRQGLGRYTFGSGTRLTVV.

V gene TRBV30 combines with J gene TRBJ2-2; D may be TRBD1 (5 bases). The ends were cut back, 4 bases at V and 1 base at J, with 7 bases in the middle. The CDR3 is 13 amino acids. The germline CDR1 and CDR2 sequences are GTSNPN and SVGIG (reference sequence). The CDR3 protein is CAWMGQNTGELFF. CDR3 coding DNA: TGTGCCTGGATGGGGCAGAACACCGGGGAGCTGTTTTTT.

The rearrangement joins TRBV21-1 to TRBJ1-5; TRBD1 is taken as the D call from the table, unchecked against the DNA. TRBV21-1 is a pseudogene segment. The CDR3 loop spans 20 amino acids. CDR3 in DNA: TGTGCCAGCAGCCCTAGAACGGGACAGGGAAGCTTAGAGAGCAATCAGCCCCAGCATTTT. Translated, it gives CASSPRTGQGSLESNQPQHF.

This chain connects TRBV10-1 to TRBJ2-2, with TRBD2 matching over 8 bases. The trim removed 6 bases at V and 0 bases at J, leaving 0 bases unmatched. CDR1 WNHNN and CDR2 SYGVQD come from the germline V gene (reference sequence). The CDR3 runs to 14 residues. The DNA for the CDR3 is TGCGCCAGCAGCGGGGGGGCGAACACCGGGGAGCTGTTTTTT. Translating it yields CASSGGANTGELFF.

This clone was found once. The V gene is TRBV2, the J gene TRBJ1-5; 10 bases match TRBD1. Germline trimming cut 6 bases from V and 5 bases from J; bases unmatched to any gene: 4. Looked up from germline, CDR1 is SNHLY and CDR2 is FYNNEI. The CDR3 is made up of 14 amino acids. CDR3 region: CASSPTGGYQPQHF. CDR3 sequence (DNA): TGTGCCAGCAGCCCGACAGGGGGCTATCAGCCCCAGCATTTT. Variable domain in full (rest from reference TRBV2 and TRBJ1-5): EPEVTQTPSHQVTQMGQEVILRCVPISNHLYFYWYRQILGQKVEFLVSFYNNEISEKSEIFDDQFSVERPDGSNFTLKIRSTKLEDSAMYFCASSPTGGYQPQHFGDGTRLSIL.

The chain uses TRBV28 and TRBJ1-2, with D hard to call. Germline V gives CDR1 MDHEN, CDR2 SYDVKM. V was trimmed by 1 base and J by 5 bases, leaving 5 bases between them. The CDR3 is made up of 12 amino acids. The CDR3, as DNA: TGTGCCAGCAGTTTATCTATGTATGGCTACACCTTC. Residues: CASSLSMYGYTF.